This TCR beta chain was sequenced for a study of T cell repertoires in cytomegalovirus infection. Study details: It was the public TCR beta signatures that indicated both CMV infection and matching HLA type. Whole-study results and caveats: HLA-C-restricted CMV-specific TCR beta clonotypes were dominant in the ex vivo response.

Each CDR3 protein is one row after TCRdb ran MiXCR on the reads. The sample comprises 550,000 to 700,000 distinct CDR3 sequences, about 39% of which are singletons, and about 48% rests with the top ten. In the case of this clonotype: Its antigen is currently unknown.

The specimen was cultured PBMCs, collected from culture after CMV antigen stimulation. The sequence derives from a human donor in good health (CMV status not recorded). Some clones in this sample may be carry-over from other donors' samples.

DNA for the CDR3: TGTGCCAGCAGCTCCCGATACGATGGTAATGAAAAACTGTTTTTT. Translation gives CASSSRYDGNEKLFF. V gene TRBV7-2 combines with J gene TRBJ1-4; no clear D gene. The CDR3 runs to 15 residues. Trimming took off 4 bases at V and 4 bases at J, with 13 bases between the two ends. From germline, CDR1 is SGHTA and CDR2 FQGNSA.